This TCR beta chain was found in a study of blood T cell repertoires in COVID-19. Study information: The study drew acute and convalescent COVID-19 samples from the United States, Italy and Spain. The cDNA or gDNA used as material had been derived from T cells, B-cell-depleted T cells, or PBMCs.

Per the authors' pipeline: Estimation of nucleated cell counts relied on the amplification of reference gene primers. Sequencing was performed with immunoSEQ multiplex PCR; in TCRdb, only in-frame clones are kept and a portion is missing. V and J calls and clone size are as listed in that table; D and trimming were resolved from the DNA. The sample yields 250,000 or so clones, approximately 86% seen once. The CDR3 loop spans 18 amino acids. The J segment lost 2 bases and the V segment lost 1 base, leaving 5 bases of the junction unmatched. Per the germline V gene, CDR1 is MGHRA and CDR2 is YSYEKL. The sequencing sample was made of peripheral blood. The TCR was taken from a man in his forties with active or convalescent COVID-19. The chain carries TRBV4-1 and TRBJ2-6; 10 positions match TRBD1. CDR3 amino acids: CASSQVGTGVAGANVLTF. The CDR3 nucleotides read TGCGCCAGCAGCCAAGTTGGGACAGGGGTGGCTGGGGCCAACGTCCTGACTTTC.